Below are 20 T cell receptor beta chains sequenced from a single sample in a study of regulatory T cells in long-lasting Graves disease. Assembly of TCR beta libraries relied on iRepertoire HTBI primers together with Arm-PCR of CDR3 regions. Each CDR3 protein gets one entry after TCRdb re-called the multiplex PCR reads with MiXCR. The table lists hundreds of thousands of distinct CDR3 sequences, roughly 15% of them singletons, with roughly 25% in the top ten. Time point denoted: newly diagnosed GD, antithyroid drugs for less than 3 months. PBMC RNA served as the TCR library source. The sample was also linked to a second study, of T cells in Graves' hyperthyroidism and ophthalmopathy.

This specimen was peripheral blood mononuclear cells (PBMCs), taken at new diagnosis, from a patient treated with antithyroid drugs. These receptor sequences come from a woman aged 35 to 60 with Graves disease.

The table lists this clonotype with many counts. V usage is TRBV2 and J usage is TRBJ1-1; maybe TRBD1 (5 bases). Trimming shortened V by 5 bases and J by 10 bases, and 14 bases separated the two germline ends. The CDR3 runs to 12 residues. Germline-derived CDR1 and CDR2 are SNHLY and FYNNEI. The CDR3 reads CASSFTQGGAFF. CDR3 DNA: TGTGCCAGCAGTTTCACCCAGGGTGGAGCTTTCTTT.

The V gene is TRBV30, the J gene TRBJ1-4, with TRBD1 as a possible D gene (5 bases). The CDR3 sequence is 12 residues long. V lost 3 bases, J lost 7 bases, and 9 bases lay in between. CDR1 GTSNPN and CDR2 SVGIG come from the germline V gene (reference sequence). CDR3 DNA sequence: TGTGCCTGGAGCCCAGGGAGTGAAAAACTGTTTTTT. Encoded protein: CAWSPGSEKLFF.

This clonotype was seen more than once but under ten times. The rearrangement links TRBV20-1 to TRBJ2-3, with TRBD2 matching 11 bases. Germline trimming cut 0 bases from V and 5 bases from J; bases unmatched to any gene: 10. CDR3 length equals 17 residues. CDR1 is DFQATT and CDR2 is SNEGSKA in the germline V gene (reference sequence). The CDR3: CSARETSGVPLKDTQYF. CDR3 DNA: TGCAGTGCTAGAGAGACTAGCGGGGTCCCCCTGAAAGATACGCAGTATTTT.

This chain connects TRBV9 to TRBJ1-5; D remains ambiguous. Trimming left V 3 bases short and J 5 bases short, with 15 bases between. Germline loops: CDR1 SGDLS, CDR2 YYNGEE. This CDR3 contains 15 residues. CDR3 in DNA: TGTGCCAGCAGCGCCGGCCATAAAAGCCATCAGCCCCAGCATTTT. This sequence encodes CASSAGHKSHQPQHF.

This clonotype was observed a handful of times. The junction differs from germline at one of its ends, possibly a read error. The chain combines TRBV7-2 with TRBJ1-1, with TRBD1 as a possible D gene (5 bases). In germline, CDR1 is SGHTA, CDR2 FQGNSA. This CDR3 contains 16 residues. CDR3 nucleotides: TGTGCCAGCAGCCAGCCTGGGGGTCTGCGGAACGCTGAAGCTTTCTTT. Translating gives CASSQPGGLRNAEAFF.

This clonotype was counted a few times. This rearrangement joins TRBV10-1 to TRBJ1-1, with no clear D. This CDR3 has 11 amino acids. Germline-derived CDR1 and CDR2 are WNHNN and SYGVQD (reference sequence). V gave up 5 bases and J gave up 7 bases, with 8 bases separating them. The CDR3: CASSSDGEAFF. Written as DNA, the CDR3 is TGCGCCAGCAGTTCGGACGGTGAAGCTTTCTTT.

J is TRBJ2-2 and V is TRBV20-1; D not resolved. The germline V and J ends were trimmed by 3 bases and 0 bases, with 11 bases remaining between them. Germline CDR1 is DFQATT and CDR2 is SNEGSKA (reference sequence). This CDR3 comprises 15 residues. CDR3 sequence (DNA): TGCAGTGCTAGGGCGGTCTTCGCGAACACCGGGGAGCTGTTTTTT. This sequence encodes CSARAVFANTGELFF.

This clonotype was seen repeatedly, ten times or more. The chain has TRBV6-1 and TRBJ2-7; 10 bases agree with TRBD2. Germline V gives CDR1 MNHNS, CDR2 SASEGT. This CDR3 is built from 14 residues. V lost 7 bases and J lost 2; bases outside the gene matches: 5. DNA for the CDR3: TGTGCCAGCACCGCTAGCGGGGGCCCCTACGAGCAGTACTTC. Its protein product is CASTASGGPYEQYF.

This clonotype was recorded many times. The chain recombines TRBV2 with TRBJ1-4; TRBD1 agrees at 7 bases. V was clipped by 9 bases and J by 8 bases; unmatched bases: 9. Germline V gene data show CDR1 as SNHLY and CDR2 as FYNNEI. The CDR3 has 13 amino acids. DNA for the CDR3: TGTGCCAGAAGCGACAGGGCGCGCGAAAAACTGTTTTTT. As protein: CARSDRAREKLFF.

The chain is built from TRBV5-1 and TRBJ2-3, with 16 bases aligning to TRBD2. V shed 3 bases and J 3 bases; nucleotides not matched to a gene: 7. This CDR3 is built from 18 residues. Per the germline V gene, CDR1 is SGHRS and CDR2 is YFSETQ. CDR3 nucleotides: TGCGCCAGCAGCTGGGGGACTAGCGGGGGGGCCGGGACAGATACGCAGTATTTT. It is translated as CASSWGTSGGAGTDTQYF.

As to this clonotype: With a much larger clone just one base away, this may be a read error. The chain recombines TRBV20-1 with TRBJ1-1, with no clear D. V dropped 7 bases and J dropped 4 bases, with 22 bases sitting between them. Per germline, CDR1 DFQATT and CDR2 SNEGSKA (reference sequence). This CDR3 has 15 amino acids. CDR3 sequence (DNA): TGCAGTGGTCTAGAAGGAGGTATTTTGAGCACTGAAGCTTTCTTT. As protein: CSGLEGGILSTEAFF.

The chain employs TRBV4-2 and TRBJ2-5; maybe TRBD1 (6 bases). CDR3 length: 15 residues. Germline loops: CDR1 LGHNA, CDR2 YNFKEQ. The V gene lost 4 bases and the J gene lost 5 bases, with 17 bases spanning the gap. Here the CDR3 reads CASSRGPSSQETQYF. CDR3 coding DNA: TGTGCCAGCAGCCGGGGGCCTAGCAGCCAGGAGACCCAGTACTTC.

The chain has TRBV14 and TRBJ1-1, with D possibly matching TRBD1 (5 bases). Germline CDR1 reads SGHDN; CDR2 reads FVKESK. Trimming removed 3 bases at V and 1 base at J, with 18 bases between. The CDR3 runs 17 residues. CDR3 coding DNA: TGTGCCAGCAGCCATCTCGGGGGTATGAGACGGAACACTGAAGCTTTCTTT. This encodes CASSHLGGMRRNTEAFF.

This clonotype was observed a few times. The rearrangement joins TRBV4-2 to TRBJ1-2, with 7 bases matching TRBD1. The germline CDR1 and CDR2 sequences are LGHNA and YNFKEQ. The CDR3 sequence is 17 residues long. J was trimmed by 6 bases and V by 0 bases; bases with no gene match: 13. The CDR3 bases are TGTGCCAGCAGCCAAGATCTTACGACAGGGTCCGGAGATGGCTACACCTTC. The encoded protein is CASSQDLTTGSGDGYTF.

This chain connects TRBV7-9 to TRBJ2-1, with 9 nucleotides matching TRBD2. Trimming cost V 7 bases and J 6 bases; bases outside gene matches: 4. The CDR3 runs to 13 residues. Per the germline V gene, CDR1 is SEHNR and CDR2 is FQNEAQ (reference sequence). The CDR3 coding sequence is TGTGCCAGCAATCCTAGCGGGGTCAATGAGCAGTTCTTC. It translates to CASNPSGVNEQFF.

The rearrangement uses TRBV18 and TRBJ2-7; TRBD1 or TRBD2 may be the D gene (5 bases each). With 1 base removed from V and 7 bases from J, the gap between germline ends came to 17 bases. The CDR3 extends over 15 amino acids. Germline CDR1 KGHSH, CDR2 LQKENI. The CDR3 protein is CASSPQASWGREQYF. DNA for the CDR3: TGTGCCAGCTCACCACAGGCCAGTTGGGGGAGAGAGCAGTACTTC.

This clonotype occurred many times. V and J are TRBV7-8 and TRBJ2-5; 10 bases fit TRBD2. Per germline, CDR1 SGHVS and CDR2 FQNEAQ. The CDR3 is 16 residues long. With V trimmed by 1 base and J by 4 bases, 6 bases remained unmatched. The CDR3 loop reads CASSLGSGGAGETQYF. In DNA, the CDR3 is TGTGCCAGCAGCTTAGGGAGCGGGGGGGCCGGAGAGACCCAGTACTTC.

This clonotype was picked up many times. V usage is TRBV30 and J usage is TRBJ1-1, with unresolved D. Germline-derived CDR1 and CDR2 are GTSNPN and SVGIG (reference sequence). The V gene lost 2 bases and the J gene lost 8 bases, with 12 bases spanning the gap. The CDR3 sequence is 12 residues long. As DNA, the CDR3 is TGTGCCTGGAGTCCTGGCAGCGGCGAAGCTTTCTTT. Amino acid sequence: CAWSPGSGEAFF.

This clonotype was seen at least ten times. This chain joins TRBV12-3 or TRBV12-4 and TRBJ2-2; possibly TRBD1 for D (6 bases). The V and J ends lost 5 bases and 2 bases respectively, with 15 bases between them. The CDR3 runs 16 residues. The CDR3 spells CASSPGTRANTGELFF. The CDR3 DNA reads TGTGCCAGCAGTCCCGGGACAAGGGCCAACACCGGGGAGCTGTTTTTT.

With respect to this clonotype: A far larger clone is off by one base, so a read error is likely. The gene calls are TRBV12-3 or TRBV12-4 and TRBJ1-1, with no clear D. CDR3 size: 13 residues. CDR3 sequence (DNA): TGTGCCAGCAGTTTCTCTAGGAACACTGAAGCTTCCTTT. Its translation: CASSFSRNTEASF.